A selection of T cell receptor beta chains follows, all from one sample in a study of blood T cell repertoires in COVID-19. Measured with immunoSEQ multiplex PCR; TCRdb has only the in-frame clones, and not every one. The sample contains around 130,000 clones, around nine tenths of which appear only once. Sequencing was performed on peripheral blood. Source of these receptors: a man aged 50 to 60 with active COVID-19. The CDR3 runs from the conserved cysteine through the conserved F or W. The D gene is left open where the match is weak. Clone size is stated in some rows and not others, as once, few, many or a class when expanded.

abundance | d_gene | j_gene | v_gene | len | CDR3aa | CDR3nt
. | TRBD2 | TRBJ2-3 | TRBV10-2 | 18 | CASSESRPPGGPTDTQYF | TGCGCCAGCAGTGAGTCAAGACCCCCGGGGGGGCCTACAGATACGCAGTATTTT
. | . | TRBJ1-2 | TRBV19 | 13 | CASSIFRAEGYTF | TGTGCCAGTAGTATTTTCAGAGCGGAAGGCTACACCTTC
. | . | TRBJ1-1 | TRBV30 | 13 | CAWKWRVETEAFF | TGTGCCTGGAAGTGGCGGGTGGAGACTGAAGCTTTCTTT
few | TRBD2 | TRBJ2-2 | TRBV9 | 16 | CASSGAVGGFTGELFF | TGTGCCAGCAGCGGGGCCGTGGGGGGGTTCACCGGGGAGCTGTTTTTT
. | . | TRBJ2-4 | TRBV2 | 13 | CANGGRAKNIQYF | TGTGCCAACGGCGGGCGAGCCAAAAACATTCAGTACTTC
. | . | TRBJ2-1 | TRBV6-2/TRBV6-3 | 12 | CASSFSGLEQFF | TGTGCCAGCAGTTTCTCGGGGCTCGAGCAGTTCTTC
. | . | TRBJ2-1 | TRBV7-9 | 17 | CAFYYPLRGGVSNEQFF | TGTGCCTTTTACTACCCTCTGCGGGGCGGGGTCTCCAATGAGCAGTTCTTC
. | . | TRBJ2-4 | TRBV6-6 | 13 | CASSYGLESIQYF | TGTGCCAGCAGTTACGGCCTGGAGAGCATTCAGTACTTC
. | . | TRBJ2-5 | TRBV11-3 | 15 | CASSSEDSRQETQYF | TGTGCCAGCAGCTCAGAGGACAGTCGGCAAGAGACCCAGTACTTC
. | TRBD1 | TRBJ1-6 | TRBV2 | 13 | CASDRTGSSPLHF | TGTGCCAGCGATCGGACAGGGAGCTCACCCCTCCACTTT
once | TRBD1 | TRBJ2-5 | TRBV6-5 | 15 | CASSYGTGPQETQYF | TGTGCCAGCAGTTACGGGACAGGGCCCCAAGAGACCCAGTACTTC
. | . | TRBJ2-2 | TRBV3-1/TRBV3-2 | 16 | CASSQYRTLNTGELFF | TGTGCCAGCAGCCAATATAGGACATTGAACACCGGGGAGCTGTTTTTT
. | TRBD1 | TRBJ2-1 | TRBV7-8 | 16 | CASSPGWTGGNNEQFF | TGTGCCAGCAGCCCCGGGTGGACAGGGGGGAACAATGAGCAGTTCTTC
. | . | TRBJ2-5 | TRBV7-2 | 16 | CASSLQWSRTQETQYF | TGTGCCAGCAGCTTACAGTGGTCTAGAACCCAGGAGACCCAGTACTTC
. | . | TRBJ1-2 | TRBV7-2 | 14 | CASSLQGTGLGYTF | TGTGCCAGCAGCTTACAGGGGACCGGGTTAGGCTACACCTTC
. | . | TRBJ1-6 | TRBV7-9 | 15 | CASSEGVRGNSPLHF | TGTGCCAGCAGCGAAGGGGTGCGAGGTAATTCACCCCTCCACTTT
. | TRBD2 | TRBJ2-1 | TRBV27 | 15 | CASSLTSGWVNEQFF | TGTGCCAGCAGTCTGACTAGCGGCTGGGTGAATGAGCAGTTCTTC
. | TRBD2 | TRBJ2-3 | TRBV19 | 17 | CASSIGLARSLTDTQYF | TGTGCCAGTAGTATCGGACTAGCGCGATCCCTCACAGATACGCAGTATTTT
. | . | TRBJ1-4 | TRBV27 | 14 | CASASGSTNEKLFF | TGTGCCAGCGCTAGCGGATCAACTAATGAAAAACTGTTTTTT
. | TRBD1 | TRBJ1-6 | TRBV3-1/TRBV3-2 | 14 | CASSPGGRYSPLHF | TGTGCCAGCAGCCCAGGGGGTAGGTATTCACCCCTCCACTTT
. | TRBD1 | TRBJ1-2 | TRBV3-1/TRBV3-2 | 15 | CASSPAGQGVGGYTF | TGTGCCAGCAGCCCCGCCGGACAGGGGGTGGGCGGCTACACCTTC
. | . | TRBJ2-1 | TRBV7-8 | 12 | CASVLPPGEQFF | TGTGCCAGCGTCCTCCCGCCGGGTGAGCAGTTCTTC
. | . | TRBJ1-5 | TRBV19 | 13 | CASSISGYQPQHF | TGTGCCAGTAGTATTTCAGGTTATCAGCCCCAGCATTTT
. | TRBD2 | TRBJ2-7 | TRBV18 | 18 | CASSPLPDFSGGHYEQYF | TGTGCCAGCTCACCACTTCCCGACTTTAGCGGGGGCCACTACGAGCAGTACTTC
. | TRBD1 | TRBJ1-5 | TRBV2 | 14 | CASSGTGGSQPQHF | TGTGCCAGCAGTGGGACAGGGGGCAGCCAGCCCCAGCATTTT
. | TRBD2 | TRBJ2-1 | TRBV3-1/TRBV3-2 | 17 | CASSQVWGTSGSNEQFF | TGTGCCAGCAGCCAAGTTTGGGGGACTAGCGGGAGCAATGAGCAGTTCTTC
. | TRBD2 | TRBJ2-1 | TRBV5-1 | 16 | CASSLAAGTITNEQFF | TGCGCCAGCAGCTTGGCGGCCGGGACTATAACCAATGAGCAGTTCTTC